Each of the 4 T cell receptor beta chains below was sequenced from the same sample in a study of regulatory and conventional T cells in RAG deficiency. Sequencing used immunoSEQ multiplex PCR; TCRdb keeps in-frame clones, though not all of them. In the table there are about 20,000 clones, roughly 90% of which are singletons. The sorted regulatory T cells were CD4+, CD25-high and CD127-low, with genomic DNA sequenced. In addition, the sample was reused for a study of regulatory T cells. That study reports: Primers: 52 TRBV forward and 13 TRBJ reverse.

Sequenced sample: Tregs sorted from blood. These receptors were obtained from a human donor in good health.

The V and J genes are TRBV6-5 and TRBJ2-7, with 8 positions matching TRBD2. V shed 7 bases, J shed 6 bases, and the junction held 14 bases outside the gene matches. The CDR3 loop spans 15 amino acids. Germline CDR1 is MNHEY and CDR2 is SVGAGI. CDR3 coding DNA: TGTGCCAGCACCCCACCGGGCGGGAGGCTTTCCGAGCAGTACTTC. Protein: CASTPPGGRLSEQYF.

Only one count was recorded for this clone. This rearrangement joins TRBV5-6 to TRBJ1-3, with D possibly matching TRBD1 (5 bases). CDR3 length equals 15 residues. Trimming left V 4 bases short and J 3 bases short, with 14 bases between. From germline, CDR1 is SGHDT and CDR2 YYEEEE. The CDR3 DNA follows: TGTGCCAGCAGCCACAGGACAATGGGTGGAAACACCATATATTTT. Translation gives CASSHRTMGGNTIYF.

V usage is TRBV18 and J usage is TRBJ1-4, with a possible D match to TRBD1 (5 bases). CDR3 length: 14 residues. Trimming pared 8 bases from V and 3 bases from J, leaving 13 bases between. Per the germline V gene, CDR1 is KGHSH and CDR2 is LQKENI. The CDR3 is CASDRDGSNEKLFF. As DNA, the CDR3 is TGTGCCAGCGACCGGGACGGATCTAATGAAAAACTGTTTTTT.

The chain links TRBV6-4 to TRBJ2-1, with TRBD1 matching 11 bases. The V segment lost 5 bases and the J segment 5 bases; nucleotides outside the gene matches: 5. The CDR3 spans 15 residues. The germline V gene has CDR1 MRHNA and CDR2 SNTAGT. This CDR3 reads CASSPGQGAHNEQFF. The CDR3 nucleotides read TGTGCCAGCAGTCCCGGACAGGGGGCCCACAATGAGCAGTTCTTC.